Reported below is one T cell receptor beta chain. The antigen this receptor binds is unknown. No base quality values were provided; no much bigger clone lies one nucleotide off. The data belong to a study of T cells in Graves' hyperthyroidism and ophthalmopathy (dated by TCRdb to the late 2010s). About the full investigation: Peripheral blood samples were taken at initial diagnosis, before any treatment was given. Following sampling, methimazole starting at 30 mg daily was given to hyperthyroidism patients, and high-dose intravenous methylprednisolone was given to ophthalmopathy patients. Prospective prediction of ophthalmopathy was tested in an independent validation cohort of 18 to 20 hyperthyroidism patients and 15 to 17 patients who later progressed to ophthalmopathy. To identify TCR V-J signatures that set the groups apart, the researchers used a discovery cohort of roughly 100 patients, made up of some 41 with Graves' ophthalmopathy and 57 with stable Graves' hyperthyroidism. TCR Vbeta CDR3 sequencing of some 140 peripheral blood samples (approximately 44 ophthalmopathy, over 70 hyperthyroidism and roughly 17 progressor patients) is reported in the paper. In more than five Graves' hyperthyroidism patients, the study also compared T-cell repertoires from thyroid tissue with T-cell repertoires from blood. The roughly 100 discovery patients were divided at random into training and test sets in a 7:3 ratio. On the study overall, not on this receptor specifically: Most expanded thyroid clonotypes (frequency above 0.001) were also detected in blood, suggesting blood repertoires may reflect thyroid immune responses. No statistical method was used to set the sample size in advance, and investigators knew the group allocation. In validation, the model predicted progression to ophthalmopathy with roughly 70% sensitivity and roughly 72% specificity, a median of about 6.7 months before onset. Ophthalmopathy was separated from stable hyperthyroidism by a 13 V-J signature model, with approximately 85% sensitivity and 81% to 83% specificity obtained in cross-validation and 80%/75% obtained in testing.

CDR1 and CDR2, looked up from the germline V gene, are MRHNA and SNTAGT. The CDR3 measures 13 amino acids from cysteine to phenylalanine. Left in the record is the CDR3 DNA by itself, 39 bases read in frame from the first base. Trimming costs V 5 bases and J 3 bases, and their ends lie 10 bases apart. Amplification of TCR beta CDR3 regions was carried out from RNA transcripts. The first round of RT-PCR for the TCR CDR3 was performed with the HTBI primer set and the Qiagen OneStep RT-PCR kit. A second multiplex PCR round built the libraries, followed by size selection and purification. Sequencing of the libraries was done on an Illumina HiSeq2000 using paired-end 100 bp reads. The authors' analysis ran thus. SOAPnuke was used to process the raw data, removing reads that contained adapters or uncalled bases, had a mean Phred below 15, or lacked an exact match to the constant primer or identifier. COPE v1.2.5 was used to merge the high-quality paired reads, and each unique nucleotide sequence was defined as a clonotype. MiTCR v1.1 was used to align the clonotypes against IMGT TRBV, TRBD and TRBJ reference segments. The analysis was restricted to V-J combinations with a frequency above 0.0001, which together covered 99% to 99.2% of the repertoires. The TCS score was defined as the ratio of F50 (clonal expansion) to E x V (chaos), calculated using BLOSUM62-based TCRdist between CDR3 peptides within each V-J. Welch's t-statistics and random forest reduced roughly 540 V-J features to about 13, which were used in a naive Bayes classifier (R e1071). The raw public reads went through TCRdb reprocessing: fastp at Q25, MiXCR clone calling, in-frame beta chains kept. Identical CDR3 protein sequences are pooled into one entry, listed with their most common genes and DNA. Here the V and J calls rest on TCRdb's processing, not on the authors' analysis. Present in this sample are under 400,000 distinct CDR3 sequences, about 14% of which were seen just once. Approximately 11% of the sample goes to the ten largest clones.

A patient counted as having stable Graves' hyperthyroidism if no progression to ophthalmopathy occurred over 18 months of follow-up. The hyperthyroidism patients were between 18 and 65 years old and newly diagnosed, with a disease duration of less than 2 months. Patients with uncontrolled infections, other autoimmune diseases, pregnancy or lactation were excluded. Diagnoses relied on clinical symptoms, serum thyroxine and TRAb, thyroid ultrasound and orbital computed tomography. PBMCs were isolated from 8 to 10 ml of fresh peripheral blood by Ficoll-Paque density gradient centrifugation. Trizol reagent was used to extract total RNA, and RNA quality was then checked on an Agilent 2100 Bioanalyzer.

The clonotype was recovered from an older woman with Graves' hyperthyroidism. Recombination connected TRBV6-4 to TRBJ1-2, and possibly TRBD1, on 5 matching bases. Sequenced material: blood. The DNA is as follows: TGTGCCAGCAGTCCAGGGAAATACTATGGCTACACCTTC. Its protein is CASSPGKYYGYTF.